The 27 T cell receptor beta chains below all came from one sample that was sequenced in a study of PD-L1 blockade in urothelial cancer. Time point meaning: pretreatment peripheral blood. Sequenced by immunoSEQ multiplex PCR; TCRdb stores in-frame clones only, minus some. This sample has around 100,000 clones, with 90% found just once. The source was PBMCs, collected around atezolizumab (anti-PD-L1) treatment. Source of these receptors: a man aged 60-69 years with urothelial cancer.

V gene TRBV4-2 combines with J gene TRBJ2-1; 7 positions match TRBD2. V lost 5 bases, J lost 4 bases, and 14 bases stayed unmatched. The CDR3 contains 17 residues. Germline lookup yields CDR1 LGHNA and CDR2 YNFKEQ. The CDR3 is CASSSSLGGDLYNEQFF. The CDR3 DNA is TGTGCCAGCAGCTCCTCCTTGGGGGGGGACCTTTACAATGAGCAGTTCTTC.

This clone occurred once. This chain's CDR3 is CASGSRDRPLPIYSYEQYF. DNA for the CDR3: TGTGCTAGTGGTAGCCGGGACAGACCTCTTCCTATTTACTCCTACGAGCAGTACTTC. The V gene is TRBV12-5, the J gene TRBJ2-7; 7 nucleotides agree with TRBD1. Germline CDR1 and CDR2: LGHNT and FRNRAP. This CDR3 contains 19 residues. The V gene end was trimmed by 5 bases and the J gene end by 0 bases; junction bases not matched to a gene: 19.

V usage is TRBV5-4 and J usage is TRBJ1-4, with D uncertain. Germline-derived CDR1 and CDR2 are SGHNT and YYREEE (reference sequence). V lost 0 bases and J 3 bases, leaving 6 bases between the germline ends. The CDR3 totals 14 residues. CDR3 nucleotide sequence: TGTGCCAGCAGCTTGGACACAGCTAATGAAAAACTGTTTTTT. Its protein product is CASSLDTANEKLFF.

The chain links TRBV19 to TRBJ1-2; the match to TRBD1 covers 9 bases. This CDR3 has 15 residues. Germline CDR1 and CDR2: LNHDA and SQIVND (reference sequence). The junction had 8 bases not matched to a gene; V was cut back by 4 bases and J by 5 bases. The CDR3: CASSTATGGGYGYTF. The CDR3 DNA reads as TGTGCCAGTAGTACCGCTACAGGGGGCGGTTATGGCTACACCTTC.

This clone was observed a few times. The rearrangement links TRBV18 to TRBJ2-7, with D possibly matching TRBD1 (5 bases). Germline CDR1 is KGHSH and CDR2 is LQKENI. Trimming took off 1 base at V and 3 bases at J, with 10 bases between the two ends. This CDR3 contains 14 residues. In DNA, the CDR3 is TGTGCCAGCTCACCACGGGGCTTGCTCTACGAGCAGTACTTC. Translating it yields CASSPRGLLYEQYF.

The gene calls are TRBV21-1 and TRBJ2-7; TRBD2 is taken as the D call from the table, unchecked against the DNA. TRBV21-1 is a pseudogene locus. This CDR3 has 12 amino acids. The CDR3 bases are TGTGCCAGCAGCACCGAGGGCCTCGAGCAGTACTTC. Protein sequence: CASSTEGLEQYF.

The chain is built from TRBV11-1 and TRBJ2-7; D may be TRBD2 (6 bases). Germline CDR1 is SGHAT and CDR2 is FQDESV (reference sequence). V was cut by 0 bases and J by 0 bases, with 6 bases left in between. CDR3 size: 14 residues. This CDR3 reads CASSLAGGSYEQYF. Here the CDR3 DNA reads TGTGCCAGCAGCTTAGCCGGGGGCTCCTACGAGCAGTACTTC.

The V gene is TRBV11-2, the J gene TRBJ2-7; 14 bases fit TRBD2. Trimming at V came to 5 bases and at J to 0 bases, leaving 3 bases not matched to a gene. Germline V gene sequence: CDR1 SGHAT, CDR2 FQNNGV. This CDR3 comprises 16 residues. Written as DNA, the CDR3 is TGTGCCAGCAGCCCGGGACTAGCGGGGGCCTCCTACGAGCAGTACTTC. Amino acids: CASSPGLAGASYEQYF.

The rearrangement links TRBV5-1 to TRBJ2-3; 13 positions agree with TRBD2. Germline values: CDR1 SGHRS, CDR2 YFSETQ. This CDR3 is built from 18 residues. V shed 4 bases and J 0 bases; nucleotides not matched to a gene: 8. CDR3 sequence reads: CASSEGLAGTSSTDTQYF. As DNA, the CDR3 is TGCGCCAGCAGCGAGGGACTAGCGGGGACCTCTAGCACAGATACGCAGTATTTT.

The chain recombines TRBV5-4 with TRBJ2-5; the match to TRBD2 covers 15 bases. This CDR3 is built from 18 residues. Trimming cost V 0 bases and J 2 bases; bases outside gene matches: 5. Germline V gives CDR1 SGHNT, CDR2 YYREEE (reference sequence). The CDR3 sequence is CASSLGTSGGARQETQYF. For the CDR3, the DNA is TGTGCCAGCAGCTTGGGGACTAGCGGGGGGGCCAGACAAGAGACCCAGTACTTC. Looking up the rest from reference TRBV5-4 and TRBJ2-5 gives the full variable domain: ETGVTQSPTHLIKTRGQQVTLRCSSQSGHNTVSWYQQALGQGPQFIFQYYREEENGRGNFPPRFSGLQFPNYSSELNVNALELDDSALYLCASSLGTSGGARQETQYFGPGTRLLVL.

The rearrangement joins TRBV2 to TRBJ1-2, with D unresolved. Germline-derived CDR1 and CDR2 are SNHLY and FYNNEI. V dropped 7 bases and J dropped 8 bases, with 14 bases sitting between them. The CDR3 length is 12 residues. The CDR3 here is CASMREGSGYTF. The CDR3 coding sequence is TGTGCCAGCATGAGGGAAGGAAGCGGCTACACCTTC.

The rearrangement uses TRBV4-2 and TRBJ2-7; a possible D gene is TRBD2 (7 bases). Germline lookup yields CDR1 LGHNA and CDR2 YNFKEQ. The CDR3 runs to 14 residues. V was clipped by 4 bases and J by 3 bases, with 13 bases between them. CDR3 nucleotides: TGTGCCAGCAGCCCATACAGGGAGGGCTACGAGCAGTACTTC. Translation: CASSPYREGYEQYF.

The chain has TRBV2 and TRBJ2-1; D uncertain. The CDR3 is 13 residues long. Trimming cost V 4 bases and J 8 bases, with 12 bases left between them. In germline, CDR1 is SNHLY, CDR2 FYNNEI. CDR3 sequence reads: CASSGFLGHEQFF. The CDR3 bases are TGTGCCAGCAGTGGTTTCCTAGGCCATGAGCAGTTCTTC.

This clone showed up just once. CDR3 DNA sequence: TGCGCCAGCAGCCAAGCCTGGGCGGGGGGGGCAGATACGCAGTATTTT. Its protein is CASSQAWAGGADTQYF. V and J are TRBV4-1 and TRBJ2-3; 9 bases map to TRBD2. CDR1 is MGHRA, CDR2 YSYEKL, per germline. This CDR3 is built from 16 residues. Losses at the gene ends were 1 base for V and 4 bases for J; bases not matched to a gene: 6.

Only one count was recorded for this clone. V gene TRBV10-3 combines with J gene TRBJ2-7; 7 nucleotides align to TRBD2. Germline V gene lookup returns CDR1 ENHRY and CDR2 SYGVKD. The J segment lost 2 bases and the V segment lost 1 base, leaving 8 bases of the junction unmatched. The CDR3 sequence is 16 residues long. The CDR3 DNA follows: TGTGCCATCAGTGAGTTAAGCGGGACCGCTACCTACGAGCAGTACTTC. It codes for CAISELSGTATYEQYF.

This CDR3 reads CASSKGGTGPSGNTIYF. In nucleotides, the CDR3 is TGTGCCAGCAGCAAAGGGGGGACAGGCCCCTCTGGAAACACCATATATTTT. V usage is TRBV21-1 and J usage is TRBJ1-3; the listed D gene, TRBD1, was not tested against the DNA. TRBV21-1 is deemed a pseudogene. This CDR3 is 17 amino acids long.

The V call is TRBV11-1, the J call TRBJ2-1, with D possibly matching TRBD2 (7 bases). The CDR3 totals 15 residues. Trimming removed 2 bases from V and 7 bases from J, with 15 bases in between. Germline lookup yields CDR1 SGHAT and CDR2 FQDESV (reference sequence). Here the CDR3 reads CASSLHPRGANEQFF. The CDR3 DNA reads TGTGCCAGCAGCTTACACCCTCGGGGGGCTAATGAGCAGTTCTTC. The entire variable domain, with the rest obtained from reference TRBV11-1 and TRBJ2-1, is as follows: EAEVAQSPRYKITEKSQAVAFWCDPISGHATLYWYRQILGQGPELLVQFQDESVVDDSQLPKDRFSAERLKGVDSTLKIQPAELGDSAMYLCASSLHPRGANEQFFGPGTRLTVL.

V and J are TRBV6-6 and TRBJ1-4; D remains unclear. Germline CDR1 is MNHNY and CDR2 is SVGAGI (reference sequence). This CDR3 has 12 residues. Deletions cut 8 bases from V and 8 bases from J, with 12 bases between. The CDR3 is CASGGPGEKLFF. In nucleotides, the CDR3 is TGTGCCAGCGGAGGCCCGGGAGAAAAACTGTTTTTT.

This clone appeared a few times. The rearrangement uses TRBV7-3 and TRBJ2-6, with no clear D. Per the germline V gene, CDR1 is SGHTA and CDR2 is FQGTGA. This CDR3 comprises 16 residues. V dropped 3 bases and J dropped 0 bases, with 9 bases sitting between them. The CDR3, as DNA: TGTGCCAGCAGCTTTTCTTCCCCCTCTGGGGCCAACGTCCTGACTTTC. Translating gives CASSFSSPSGANVLTF.

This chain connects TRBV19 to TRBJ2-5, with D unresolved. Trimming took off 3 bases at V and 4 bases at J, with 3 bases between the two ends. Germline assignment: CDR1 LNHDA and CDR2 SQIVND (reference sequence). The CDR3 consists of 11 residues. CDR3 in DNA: TGTGCCAGTAGTATCCGAGAGACCCAGTACTTC. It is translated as CASSIRETQYF. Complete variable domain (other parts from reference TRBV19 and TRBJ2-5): DGGITQSPKYLFRKEGQNVTLSCEQNLNHDAMYWYRQDPGQGLRLIYYSQIVNDFQKGDIAEGYSVSREKKESFPLTVTSAQKNPTAFYLCASSIRETQYFGPGTRLLVL.

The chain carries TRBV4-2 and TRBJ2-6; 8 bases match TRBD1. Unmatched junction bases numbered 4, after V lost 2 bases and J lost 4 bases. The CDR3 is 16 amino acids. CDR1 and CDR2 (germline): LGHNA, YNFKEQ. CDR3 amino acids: CASSQQGASGANVLTF. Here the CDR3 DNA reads TGTGCCAGCAGCCAACAGGGGGCGTCAGGGGCCAACGTCCTGACTTTC.

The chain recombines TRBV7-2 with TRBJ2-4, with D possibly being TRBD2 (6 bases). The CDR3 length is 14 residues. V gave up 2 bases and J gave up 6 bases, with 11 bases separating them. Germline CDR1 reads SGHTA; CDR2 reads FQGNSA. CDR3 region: CASSLLREVNIQYF. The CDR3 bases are TGTGCCAGCAGCTTACTGCGGGAAGTAAACATTCAGTACTTC. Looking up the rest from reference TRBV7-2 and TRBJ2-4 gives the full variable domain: GAGVSQSPSNKVTEKGKDVELRCDPISGHTALYWYRQSLGQGLEFLIYFQGNSAPDKSGLPSDRFSAERTGGSVSTLTIQRTQQEDSAVYLCASSLLREVNIQYFGAGTRLSVL.

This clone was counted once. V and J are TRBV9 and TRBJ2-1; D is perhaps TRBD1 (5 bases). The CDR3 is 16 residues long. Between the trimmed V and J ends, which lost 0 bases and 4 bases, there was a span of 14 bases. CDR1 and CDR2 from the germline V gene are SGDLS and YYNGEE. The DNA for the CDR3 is TGTGCCAGCAGCGTAGATGGGGCTATCCAGTACAATGAGCAGTTCTTC. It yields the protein CASSVDGAIQYNEQFF.

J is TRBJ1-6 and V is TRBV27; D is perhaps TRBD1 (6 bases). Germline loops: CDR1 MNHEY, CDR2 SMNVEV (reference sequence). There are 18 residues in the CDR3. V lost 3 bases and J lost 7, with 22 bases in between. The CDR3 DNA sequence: TGTGCCAGCAGTTTTACCCTAGGGGGGGCTACAGGCAATTCACCCCTCCACTTT. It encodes CASSFTLGGATGNSPLHF.

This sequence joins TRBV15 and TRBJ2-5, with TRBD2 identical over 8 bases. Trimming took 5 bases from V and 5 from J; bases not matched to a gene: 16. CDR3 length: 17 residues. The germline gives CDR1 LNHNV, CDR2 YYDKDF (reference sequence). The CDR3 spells CATSGYPGTRSLETQYF. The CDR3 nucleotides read TGTGCCACCAGCGGGTACCCCGGGACTAGGAGCCTTGAGACCCAGTACTTC. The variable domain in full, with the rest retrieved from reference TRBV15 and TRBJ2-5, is DAMVIQNPRYQVTQFGKPVTLSCSQTLNHNVMYWYQQKSSQAPKLLFHYYDKDFNNEADTPDNFQSRRPNTSFCFLDIRSPGLGDTAMYLCATSGYPGTRSLETQYFGPGTRLLVL.

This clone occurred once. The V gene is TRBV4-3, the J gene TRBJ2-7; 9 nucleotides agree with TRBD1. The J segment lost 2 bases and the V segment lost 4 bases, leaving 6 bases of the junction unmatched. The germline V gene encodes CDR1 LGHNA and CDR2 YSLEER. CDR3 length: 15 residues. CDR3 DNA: TGCGCCAGCAGCCCCGGGACAGGGCAAGCCTACGAGCAGTACTTC. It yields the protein CASSPGTGQAYEQYF.

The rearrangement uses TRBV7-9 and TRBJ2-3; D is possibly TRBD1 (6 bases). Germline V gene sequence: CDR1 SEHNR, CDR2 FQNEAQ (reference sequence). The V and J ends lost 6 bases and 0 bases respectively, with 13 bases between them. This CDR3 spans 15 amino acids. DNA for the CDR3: TGTGCCAGCAGATCCGGGACAACAAGCACAGATACGCAGTATTTT. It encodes CASRSGTTSTDTQYF. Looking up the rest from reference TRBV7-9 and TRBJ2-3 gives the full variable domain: DTGVSQNPRHKITKRGQNVTFRCDPISEHNRLYWYRQTLGQGPEFLTYFQNEAQLEKSRLLSDRFSAERPKGSFSTLEIQRTEQGDSAMYLCASRSGTTSTDTQYFGPGTRLTVL.